What follows are 10 T cell receptor beta chains derived from one specimen sequenced in a study of T-cell memory formation after mild COVID-19. Via MiXCR, TCRdb re-called the 5' RACE reads, giving one row per CDR3 protein. The repertoire holds some 190,000 distinct CDR3 sequences, with 16% as singletons. Material: PBMCs or a T cell subset sorted from them (not recorded which). Every receptor here comes from an adult woman who had mild COVID-19 (a few samples of this study predate the infection). Cell type and time point are not known.

This clonotype was counted between two and nine times. The chain joins TRBV18 to TRBJ1-1; possible D gene TRBD1, 5 bases. There are 15 residues in the CDR3. Trimming took off 4 bases at V and 2 bases at J, with 14 bases between the two ends. The germline V gene encodes CDR1 KGHSH and CDR2 LQKENI. CDR3 sequence reads: CASSQRDWGNTEAFF. In nucleotides, the CDR3 is TGTGCCAGCTCACAACGAGATTGGGGCAACACTGAAGCTTTCTTT. The full variable domain, in which reference TRBV18 and TRBJ1-1 provide the parts outside the CDR3, is NAGVMQNPRHLVRRRGQEARLRCSPMKGHSHVYWYRQLPEEGLKFMVYLQKENIIDESGMPKERFSAEFPKEGPSILRIQQVVRGDSAAYFCASSQRDWGNTEAFFGQGTRLTVV.

The chain has TRBV7-8 and TRBJ2-1; 9 nucleotides line up with TRBD1. V dropped 3 bases and J dropped 10; count of bases not matched to a gene: 13. The CDR3 contains 16 residues. The germline V gene encodes CDR1 SGHVS and CDR2 FQNEAQ. CDR3 bases: TGTGCCAGCAGCTTGAGCTCCGGGACAGGGAACTACGAGCAGTTCTTC. Translation: CASSLSSGTGNYEQFF. The full variable domain, completed using reference TRBV7-8 and TRBJ2-1, is GAGVSQSPRYKVAKRGQDVALRCDPISGHVSLFWYQQALGQGPEFLTYFQNEAQLDKSGLPSDRFFAERPEGSVSTLKIQRTQQEDSAVYLCASSLSSGTGNYEQFFGPGTRLTVL.

This clonotype was counted at least ten times. The chain employs TRBV4-3 and TRBJ2-1; 12 positions agree with TRBD2. Germline assignment: CDR1 LGHNA and CDR2 YSLEER. This CDR3 contains 14 residues. V trimming: 0 bases; J trimming: 14 bases; junction bases outside the gene matches: 5. CDR3 coding DNA: TGCGCCAGCAGCCAAGATCAGACTAGCGGGAGTAAGTTCTTC. This encodes CASSQDQTSGSKFF.

The chain recombines TRBV9 with TRBJ1-4; D remains ambiguous. The CDR3 has 15 amino acids. Per the germline V gene, CDR1 is SGDLS and CDR2 is YYNGEE. V dropped 1 base and J dropped 5 bases, with 12 bases sitting between them. CDR3 DNA sequence: TGTGCCAGCAGCGTAACGGGAACCTCCAATGAAAAACTGTTTTTT. As protein: CASSVTGTSNEKLFF.

The chain is built from TRBV20-1 and TRBJ1-1; 8 positions match TRBD1. The germline CDR1 and CDR2 sequences are DFQATT and SNEGSKA (reference sequence). This CDR3 has 11 amino acids. Trimming took 5 bases from V and 10 from J; bases not matched to a gene: 6. For the CDR3, the DNA is TGCAGTGCTTCGGACAGGGCGGGAGCTTTCTTT. It is translated as CSASDRAGAFF.

The rearrangement uses TRBV29-1 and TRBJ2-1; D gene ambiguous. V dropped 3 bases and J dropped 4 bases, with 4 bases sitting between them. Germline lookup yields CDR1 SQVTM and CDR2 ANQGSEA. The length of the CDR3 is 11 residues. The CDR3 reads CSVDRYNEQFF. In DNA, the CDR3 is TGCAGCGTTGACAGGTACAATGAGCAGTTCTTC.

This clonotype was counted once. V and J are TRBV5-1 and TRBJ2-1; D is uncertain. This CDR3 has 15 residues. CDR1 SGHRS and CDR2 YFSETQ come from the germline V gene. V was clipped by 0 bases and J by 5 bases, with 12 bases between them. CDR3 DNA sequence: TGCGCCAGCAGCTTGGATGTATTGGCCAACAATGAGCAGTTCTTC. Protein product: CASSLDVLANNEQFF.

In its sample, this clonotype was seen a few times. This chain joins TRBV7-8 and TRBJ2-5; TRBD2 might be the D (5 bases). CDR1 is SGHVS, CDR2 FQNEAQ, per germline. The CDR3 consists of 14 residues. V lost 5 bases, J lost 1 base, and 11 bases lay in between. CDR3 sequence reads: CASSPPGLQETQYF. The CDR3 nucleotides are TGTGCCAGCAGCCCCCCCGGACTCCAAGAGACCCAGTACTTC.

The CDR3 region has the DNA TGTGCCAGCAGAGGGACAGCGACAGATACGCAGTATTTT. Its protein is CASRGTATDTQYF. The rearrangement uses TRBV12-3 or TRBV12-4 and TRBJ2-3, with 7 bases aligning to TRBD1. The CDR3 contains 13 residues. The V gene end was trimmed by 6 bases and the J gene end by 3 bases; junction bases not matched to a gene: 3.

This clonotype was counted between two and nine times. One junction end does not reproduce the germline sequence, and a read error may be involved. The rearrangement uses TRBV20-1 and TRBJ2-3; 9 bases line up with TRBD2. Germline V gene lookup returns CDR1 DFQATT and CDR2 SNEGSKA (reference sequence). The CDR3 is 14 amino acids. CDR3 loop: CSARGGTSKDTQYF. CDR3 bases: TGCAGTGCTAGGGGAGGGACTAGCAAAGATACGCAGTATTTT.